These T cell receptor beta chains were read from a single sample in a study of tumor-infiltrating lymphocytes in primary liver carcinoma. In TCRdb, the multiplex PCR reads were re-called with MiXCR into one record per CDR3 protein. The sample has 300,000 to 350,000 distinct CDR3 sequences, 65% seen once; the top ten hold roughly 6%. Sequencing was done on a sample of peripheral blood. These receptors were collected from a man aged 40-49 years with primary liver carcinoma and hepatitis B virus infection. Each CDR3 is given with its conserved first and last residue. The D gene is left open where the match is weak. The size of a clone is reported for some rows only, either as once, few or many, or as a class for expanded clones.

v_gene	d_gene	j_gene	abundance	CDR3aa	CDR3nt
TRBV11-2	NA	TRBJ2-7	NA	CASSLGGIGRILSEKYF	TGTGCCAGCAGCTTAGGTGGGATAGGGCGCATACTTTCCGAGAAGTACTTC
TRBV11-2	TRBD1	TRBJ2-5	NA	CANNFHDRGQTQYF	TGTGCCAACAACTTCCACGACAGGGGGCAGACCCAGTACTTC
TRBV11-2	NA	TRBJ1-2	many	CASMNEALYGYTF	TGTGCCAGCATGAACGAGGCTCTTTATGGCTACACCTTC
TRBV2	NA	TRBJ2-7	NA	CASGQYEQYF	TGTGCCAGCGGACAGTACGAGCAGTACTTC
TRBV11-2	NA	TRBJ2-7	NA	CANTTCYEQYF	TGTGCCAACACCACCTGCTACGAGCAATACTTC
TRBV11-2	TRBD2	TRBJ2-3	NA	CASSPSSSGRGTVTQYF	TGTGCCAGCAGCCCGAGTTCTAGCGGGAGGGGGACAGTTACGCAGTATTTT
TRBV10-1	NA	TRBJ2-2	few	CASKDGPNTGELFF	TGCGCCAGCAAGGACGGGCCGAACACCGGGGAGCTGTTTTTT
TRBV11-3	NA	TRBJ2-3	NA	CAGSLREGADTQYF	TGTGCCGGCAGCTTACGAGAGGGGGCAGATACGCAGTATTTT
TRBV10-3	NA	TRBJ1-3	once	CAISGQGNTMYF	TGTGCCATCAGTGGTCAGGGAAACACTATGTATTTT
TRBV7-9	NA	TRBJ2-1	NA	CASSQPFRGDEQFF	TGTGCCAGCAGTCAGCCCTTTAGGGGCGATGAGCAGTTCTTC
TRBV5-1	NA	TRBJ2-1	NA	CASSLADWAYNEQFF	TGCGCCAGCAGCTTGGCTGACTGGGCCTACAATGAGCAGTTCTTC
TRBV11-2	TRBD2	TRBJ2-7	NA	CVSGFTSGSYEQYF	TGTGTCAGCGGCTTTACTAGCGGGAGTTATGAGCAGTACTTC
TRBV6-1	TRBD1	TRBJ2-5	many	CASSRTGGETQYF	TGTGCCAGCAGTCGGACAGGAGGTGAGACCCAGTACTTC
TRBV6-6	TRBD2	TRBJ2-7	NA	CTSSTTSGGYEQYF	TGTACCAGCAGCACGACTAGCGGAGGGTACGAGCAGTACTTC
TRBV29-1	NA	TRBJ1-1	few	CSAALLIDTEAFF	TGCAGCGCCGCTCTTTTAATTGACACTGAAGCTTTCTTT
TRBV5-1	NA	TRBJ2-2	NA	CASSRGHTNTGELFF	TGCGCCAGCAGCAGGGGACACACGAACACCGGGGAGCTGTTTTTT
TRBV10-3	NA	TRBJ2-7	NA	CAIPPADYEQYF	TGTGCCATCCCGCCCGCAGACTACGAGCAGTACTTC
TRBV11-2	NA	TRBJ2-4	NA	CASSSPQGPSENIQYF	TGTGCCAGCAGTTCCCCCCAGGGGCCCTCCGAAAACATTCAGTACTTC
TRBV21-1	NA	TRBJ1-1	NA	CARSGLRAFF	TGTGCCAGATCAGGACTCAGAGCTTTCTTT
TRBV11-2	NA	TRBJ1-1	NA	CASSPSCRVSVTDAFF	TGTGCCAGCAGCCCCTCTTGCAGGGTTAGCGTCACTGATGCTTTCTTT
TRBV4-2	NA	TRBJ2-3	many	CASSPNFGGEDTDTQYF	TGTGCCAGCAGCCCCAATTTTGGGGGAGAGGACACAGATACGCAGTATTTT
TRBV11-2	NA	TRBJ2-7	NA	CACSSLAVHGFYEQYF	TGTGCCTGCAGTTCCCTAGCCGTACATGGGTTCTACGAGCAGTACTTC
TRBV4-3	NA	TRBJ1-1	many	CASSQDRNSWNTEAFF	TGCGCCAGCAGCCAAGATAGGAACAGCTGGAACACTGAAGCTTTCTTT
TRBV11-2	NA	TRBJ2-1	NA	CASSLGRSSYNEQFF	TGTGCTAGCAGCTTAGGCAGGAGTTCCTACAATGAGCAGTTCTTC
TRBV11-2	TRBD2	TRBJ2-3	NA	CASSSAVGSGSTADTQYF	TGTGCCAGCAGTTCAGCCGTGGGTAGCGGGAGCACCGCAGATACGCAGTATTTT
TRBV4-3	NA	TRBJ2-3	once	CASSKVGEGVGDTQYF	TGCGCCAGCAGCAAAGTTGGAGAGGGAGTAGGAGATACGCAGTATTTT
TRBV2	TRBD2	TRBJ2-1	few	CASSGGTSGNSYNEQFF	TGTGCCAGCAGTGGCGGGACTAGCGGAAATTCCTACAATGAGCAGTTCTTC
TRBV11-2	NA	TRBJ2-7	NA	CTSSQDHKSHEQYF	TGTACCAGCAGCCAGGATCATAAGAGCCACGAGCAGTACTTC
TRBV5-4	NA	TRBJ2-2	NA	CASSLALSNTGELFF	TGTGCCAGCAGCTTGGCCCTGTCGAACACCGGGGAGCTGTTTTTT
TRBV7-9	TRBD2	TRBJ2-2	NA	CASSRLAGGPETGELFF	TGTGCCAGCAGTCGACTAGCGGGAGGGCCGGAAACCGGGGAGCTGTTTTTT
TRBV4-2	TRBD2	TRBJ2-3	many	CASSQDRVLAELFTDTQYF	TGTGCCAGCAGCCAAGATCGAGTACTAGCGGAACTCTTCACAGATACGCAGTATTTT
TRBV29-1	NA	TRBJ1-2	NA	CSVIAVTTYGYTF	TGCAGCGTGATAGCTGTAACTACCTATGGCTACACCTTC
TRBV5-5	NA	TRBJ1-3	NA	CASSAGTDLFSGNTIYF	TGTGCCAGCAGCGCCGGGACGGATCTCTTTTCTGGAAACACCATATATTTT
TRBV14	TRBD1	TRBJ1-2	NA	CASSQDRDRNGYNF	TGTGCCAGCAGCCAGGACCGGGACAGGAATGGCTACAACTTC
TRBV11-2	TRBD2	TRBJ2-5	NA	CASSKLTGGQETQYF	TGTGCCAGCAGCAAACTAACGGGAGGACAAGAGACCCAGTACTTC
TRBV6-6	NA	TRBJ2-7	NA	CDSSYLGPRSYEEYF	TGTGACAGCAGTTACTTGGGACCCCGCTCCTACGAGGAGTACTTC
TRBV5-6	NA	TRBJ2-3	NA	CASSLYSPVPDTHYF	TGTGCCAGCAGCTTATACTCCCCCGTCCCAGATACGCACTATTTC
TRBV11-2	TRBD1	TRBJ2-2	NA	CASSLIQGVTGELLF	TGTGCCAGCAGCTTAATCCAGGGGGTGACCGGGGAGCTGCTTTTT
TRBV11-2	TRBD2	TRBJ2-1	NA	CANSMRLAGVSYNEQFF	TGTGCCAACAGCATGAGACTAGCGGGAGTTTCCTACAATGAGCAGTTCTTC
TRBV11-2	NA	TRBJ2-1	NA	CTSNLDYYEQFF	TGTACCAGCAACTTAGATTACTATGAGCAGTTCTTC
TRBV29-1	TRBD1	TRBJ1-2	many	CSVAQQGYGYTF	TGCAGCGTTGCCCAACAGGGGTATGGCTACACCTTC
TRBV30	NA	TRBJ1-1	NA	CAWSGQGRGNTEAFF	TGTGCCTGGAGCGGACAAGGTCGGGGGAACACTGAAGCTTTCTTT
TRBV5-1	NA	TRBJ2-7	NA	CASVVGGQYYEQYF	TGCGCCAGCGTCGTAGGGGGTCAGTACTACGAGCAGTACTTC
TRBV11-2	TRBD2	TRBJ2-1	NA	CASSLTSGSGTYKEQFF	TGTGCCAGCAGCTTGACCAGCGGGAGTGGTACCTACAAAGAGCAGTTCTTC
TRBV4-3	NA	TRBJ1-1	many	CASSQDIRPNTEAFF	TGCGCCAGCAGCCAAGATATCCGGCCGAACACTGAAGCTTTCTTT
TRBV11-2	NA	TRBJ2-7	NA	CTSSLALLYEQCF	TGTACCAGCAGCTTGGCCCTCCTCTACGAGCAGTGCTTC
TRBV11-2	NA	TRBJ2-6	NA	CASNLGSRATGKSGANVLTF	TGTGCCAGCAACTTAGGGTCCCGCGCAACAGGGAAATCTGGGGCCAACGTCCTGACTTTC
TRBV14	NA	TRBJ2-7	NA	CASSHLDPGHLSYEQYF	TGTGCCAGCAGCCATCTCGATCCAGGACACCTCTCCTACGAGCAGTACTTC
TRBV4-3	TRBD2	TRBJ2-1	NA	CASSQESGGPLNF	TGCGCCAGCAGCCAAGAAAGCGGGGGGCCCCTCAATTTC
TRBV13	NA	TRBJ1-1	NA	CASSLLGNLNTEAFF	TGTGCCAGCAGCTTACTAGGGAACCTAAACACTGAAGCTTTCTTT
TRBV10-2	NA	TRBJ2-5	NA	CASRGVTGRNLETQNF	TGCGCCAGCAGGGGGGTGACTGGCAGGAATTTGGAGACCCAGAACTTC